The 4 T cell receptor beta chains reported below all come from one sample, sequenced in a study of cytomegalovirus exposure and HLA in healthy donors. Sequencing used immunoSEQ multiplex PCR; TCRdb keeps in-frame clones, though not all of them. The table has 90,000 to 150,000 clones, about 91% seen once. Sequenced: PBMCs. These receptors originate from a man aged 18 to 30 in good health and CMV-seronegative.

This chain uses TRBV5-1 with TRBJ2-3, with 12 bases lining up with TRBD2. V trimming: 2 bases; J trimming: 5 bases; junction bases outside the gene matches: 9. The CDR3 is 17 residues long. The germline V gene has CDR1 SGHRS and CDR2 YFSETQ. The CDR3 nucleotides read TGCGCCAGCAGCTTCATCGGACTAGCGGGAAGGGGAGATACGCAGTATTTT. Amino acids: CASSFIGLAGRGDTQYF.

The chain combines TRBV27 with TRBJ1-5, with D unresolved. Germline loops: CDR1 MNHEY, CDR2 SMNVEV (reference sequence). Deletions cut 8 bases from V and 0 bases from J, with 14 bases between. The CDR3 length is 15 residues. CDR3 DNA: TGTGCCAGCCGGGGTGCCGGGAGTAGCAATCAGCCCCAGCATTTT. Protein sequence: CASRGAGSSNQPQHF.

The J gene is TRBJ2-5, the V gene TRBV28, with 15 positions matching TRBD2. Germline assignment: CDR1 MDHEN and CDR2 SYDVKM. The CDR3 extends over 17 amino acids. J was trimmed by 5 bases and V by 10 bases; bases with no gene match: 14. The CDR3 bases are TGTGCCACCAGGATCGGACTAGCGGGGGGGCCTATCGAGACCCAGTACTTC. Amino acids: CATRIGLAGGPIETQYF.

CDR3 amino acids: CASSLTGGWMNTEAFF. The DNA of the CDR3 is TGTGCCAGTAGCCTGACAGGGGGTTGGATGAACACTGAAGCTTTCTTT. This chain links TRBV19 with TRBJ1-1; 9 bases match TRBD1. The CDR3 sequence is 16 residues long. The V segment lost 6 bases and the J segment 0 bases; nucleotides outside the gene matches: 8. Germline V CDR1 and CDR2: LNHDA, SQIVND (reference sequence).